The T cell receptor beta chain described here comes from a study of CD8+ T cells in alopecia areata. Following extraction, RNA underwent reverse transcription to cDNA, which served as the sequencing template. The protocol was immunoSEQ multiplex PCR, while the TCRdb copy is restricted to in-frame clones and leaves out a portion. The table has tens of thousands of clones, roughly 45% seen once. The sample taken for sequencing was NKG2D-low CD8+ T cells sorted from blood. The clonotype originates from a human donor with alopecia areata.

CDR3 bases: TGCAGCGCGGTGCCGGACACCCGGGAGTCTGGAAACACCATATATTTT. This codes for CSAVPDTRESGNTIYF. The rearrangement links TRBV29-1 to TRBJ1-3; maybe TRBD1 (5 bases). Trimming took 7 bases from V and 1 from J, leaving 20 bases between them. Germline CDR1 is SQVTM and CDR2 is ANQGSEA. This CDR3 has 16 residues.